A single sample is the source of the 14 T cell receptor beta chains below, sequenced in a study of molecular identifiers for immune sequencing clone quantification (dated by TCRdb to 2017 to 2018). Library preparation employed PCR. The sequencing machine was an Illumina HiSeq 4000. TCRdb reran the public reads through fastp at Q25 and MiXCR, keeping productive beta chains. Each record represents a unique CDR3 protein, reported with the most common genes and DNA among its rows. Within this sample are some 650,000 distinct CDR3 sequences, with around 20% of them counted one time only. The ten largest clones represent under 0.95% of the sample. Source material: naive CD8+ T cells from blood, with Jurkat cell RNA spiked in. The cell subset or site label of this sample denotes: FACS-sorted CD8+CD4-CCR7+CD45RA+ naive T cells. These receptors were obtained from a human donor in good health. Some libraries in this study had Jurkat cell RNA spiked in.

The rearrangement uses TRBV29-1 and TRBJ2-1; 13 bases agree with TRBD2. V trimming: 5 bases; J trimming: 6 bases; junction bases outside the gene matches: 1. Germline CDR1 is SQVTM and CDR2 is ANQGSEA. CDR3 length: 13 residues. The CDR3 DNA is TGCAGCGTTACTAGCGGGAGGGCCAATGAGCAGTTCTTC. Its protein is CSVTSGRANEQFF.

J is TRBJ2-7 and V is TRBV13; 9 bases line up with TRBD1. The germline V gene encodes CDR1 PRHDT and CDR2 FYEKMQ (reference sequence). The CDR3 has 15 residues. V was pared by 3 bases and J by 5 bases, with 8 bases of the junction left unmatched. In DNA form, the CDR3 reads TGTGCCAGCAGCTTTGGCGACAGGGGGATTGACGAGCAGTACTTC. This translates into CASSFGDRGIDEQYF.

Ten or more counts support this clonotype. This chain links TRBV4-3 with TRBJ2-2, with D perhaps matching TRBD1 (6 bases). Trimming took off 0 bases at V and 4 bases at J, with 9 bases between the two ends. Germline V gene lookup returns CDR1 LGHNA and CDR2 YSLEER. The CDR3 length is 15 residues. The DNA for the CDR3 is TGCGCCAGCAGCCAAGACGACAGGCTCACCGGGGAGCTGTTTTTT. This translates into CASSQDDRLTGELFF.

J is TRBJ2-5 and V is TRBV3-1; 14 bases are shared with TRBD2. The V gene end was trimmed by 7 bases and the J gene end by 5 bases; junction bases not matched to a gene: 6. Germline lookup yields CDR1 LGHDT and CDR2 YNNKEL (reference sequence). CDR3 length: 15 residues. CDR3 sequence (DNA): TGTGCCAGCACCAAGACTAGCGGGGGGGCTGAGACCCAGTACTTC. Its translation is CASTKTSGGAETQYF.

In this sample, this clonotype turned up many times. The V and J genes are TRBV20-1 and TRBJ1-6, with TRBD1 identical over 11 bases. Losses at the gene ends were 0 bases for V and 11 bases for J; bases not matched to a gene: 12. The length of the CDR3 is 17 residues. The germline CDR1 and CDR2 sequences are DFQATT and SNEGSKA (reference sequence). This chain's CDR3 is CSARDLDRGRSSAPLHF. The DNA for the CDR3 is TGCAGTGCTAGAGATTTGGACAGGGGGCGAAGCAGCGCACCCCTCCACTTT.

The CDR3 sequence is CASSFAMGENIQYF. Here the CDR3 DNA reads TGTGCCAGCAGTTTTGCCATGGGAGAAAACATTCAGTACTTC. The chain has TRBV27 and TRBJ2-4; perhaps TRBD2 as D (5 bases). CDR1 MNHEY and CDR2 SMNVEV come from the germline V gene (reference sequence). The CDR3 consists of 14 residues. V shed 3 bases and J shed 5 bases, with 11 bases lying between them.

This clonotype was seen a few times. This chain links TRBV5-1 with TRBJ2-7, with D possibly matching TRBD1 (5 bases). The CDR3 sequence is 13 residues long. V lost 8 bases and J 5 bases, leaving 17 bases between the germline ends. The germline V gene has CDR1 SGHRS and CDR2 YFSETQ. CDR3 sequence reads: CASIPPGSDEQYF. CDR3 in DNA: TGCGCCAGTATTCCTCCAGGGTCGGACGAGCAGTACTTC.

Ten or more counts support this clonotype. The rearrangement joins TRBV7-9 to TRBJ1-5; D ambiguous. The CDR3 runs to 14 residues. Germline V gene sequence: CDR1 SEHNR, CDR2 FQNEAQ (reference sequence). V lost 1 base, J lost 3 bases, and 7 bases lay in between. CDR3 region: CASSLGGPNQPQHF. DNA for the CDR3: TGTGCCAGCAGCTTAGGTGGCCCCAATCAGCCCCAGCATTTT.

As concerns this clonotype: This may arise from a read error, as a much more abundant clone is one base away. J is TRBJ2-7 and V is TRBV6-2 or TRBV6-3; D is uncertain. Germline assignment: CDR1 MNHEY and CDR2 SVGEGT. Trimming pared 6 bases from V and 12 bases from J, leaving 21 bases between. The CDR3 has 13 residues. The CDR3 DNA reads TGTGCCAGCAGACATCTACAAGTGGAGTTGCGGTACTTC. Protein product: CASRHLQVELRYF.

This clonotype appeared many times. The chain couples TRBV10-2 to TRBJ2-7; D may match TRBD1 or TRBD2 (5 bases each). Germline values: CDR1 WSHSY, CDR2 SAAADI. V was shortened by 9 bases and J by 7 bases, with 16 bases between the two germline ends. The CDR3 consists of 12 residues. The CDR3: CASEEGSGEQYF. CDR3 in DNA: TGCGCCAGTGAAGAGGGGTCGGGGGAGCAGTACTTC.

CDR3 DNA sequence: TGTGCCAGCACACGCGAAACCTATAATTCACCCCTCCACTTT. It is translated as CASTRETYNSPLHF. The J gene is TRBJ1-6, the V gene TRBV2; no clear D. Trimming left V 7 bases short and J 2 bases short, with 9 bases between. The CDR3 covers 14 residues. Germline CDR1 SNHLY, CDR2 FYNNEI. Full variable domain (outside the CDR3, taken from reference TRBV2 and TRBJ1-6): EPEVTQTPSHQVTQMGQEVILRCVPISNHLYFYWYRQILGQKVEFLVSFYNNEISEKSEIFDDQFSVERPDGSNFTLKIRSTKLEDSAMYFCASTRETYNSPLHFGNGTRLTVT.

Turning to this clonotype: A much larger clone differs by one base, so this may be a read error. The chain is built from TRBV6-1 and TRBJ1-4, with D possibly matching TRBD1 (5 bases). The germline CDR1 and CDR2 sequences are MNHNS and SASEGT. The CDR3 has 14 amino acids. DNA of the CDR3: TGTGCCAGCAGTGACTTGACAGAGAGTGAAAGACTGTTTTTT. This translates into CASSDLTESERLFF.

The sample holds a few counts of this clonotype. With a much larger clone just one base away, this may be a read error. The chain carries TRBV7-2 and TRBJ1-4; D ambiguous. CDR1 is SGHTA, CDR2 FQGNSA, per germline. The CDR3 extends over 15 amino acids. For the CDR3, the DNA is TGTGCCGGCAGCCAAGCACCGTCAACTAATGAAAAACTGTTTTTT. It is translated as CAGSQAPSTNEKLFF.

This clonotype came up many times. CDR3 coding DNA: TGCGCCAGCAGCTTGGGAGGGACTAGCGCCCACGAGCAGTACTTC. It yields the protein CASSLGGTSAHEQYF. The chain combines TRBV5-1 with TRBJ2-7, with 10 bases fitting TRBD2. J gave up 5 bases and V 0 bases, and 5 bases lay outside the gene matches. Germline V gene lookup returns CDR1 SGHRS and CDR2 YFSETQ. CDR3 length: 15 amino acids.